The clone carrying this TCR beta chain was recorded a few times. MiXCR, applied by TCRdb to the RT-PCR reads, yields one record per CDR3 protein. The top ten hold roughly 3.9% of the sample, which has more than 600,000 distinct CDR3 sequences, 13% to 15% seen once. The CDR3 sequence is 16 residues long. Looked up from germline, CDR1 is LGHDT and CDR2 is YNNKEL (reference sequence). With 3 bases clipped from V and 3 bases from J, the junction kept 8 bases outside the gene matches. The specimen was memory CD4+ T cells from blood. The rearrangement joins TRBV3-1 to TRBJ2-7; 10 nucleotides agree with TRBD2. This TCR was recovered from a female donor in good health, serving as a healthy control. The CDR3 reads CASSHRTGTSVYEQYF. In nucleotides, the CDR3 is TGTGCCAGCAGCCACCGAACCGGGACTAGCGTCTACGAGCAGTACTTC.